This is a list of T cell receptor beta chains from one sample in a study of blood T cell repertoires in COVID-19. Libraries were prepared by immunoSEQ multiplex PCR; TCRdb keeps only in-frame clonotypes and omits some of them. In the table there are some 330,000 clones, 75% to 90% of which are singletons. Sequences were obtained from PBMCs or T cells enriched from blood (not recorded which). The receptors come from a woman aged 45-65 years who had recovered from COVID-19. Each CDR3 is given with its conserved first and last residue. The D gene is left open where the match is weak. For some rows the clone size is stated as once, few or many, or as a class when expanded; others skip it.

abundance: NA; j_gene: TRBJ2-2; d_gene: NA; v_gene: TRBV5-1; CDR3nt: TGCGCCAGCAGCCAGGGTCCCGGGGAGCTGTTTTTT; CDR3aa: CASSQGPGELFF
abundance: once; j_gene: TRBJ1-2; d_gene: NA; v_gene: TRBV29-1; CDR3nt: TGCAGCGTCGAAGACCGGCTTTCGGGGGGCTACACCTTC; CDR3aa: CSVEDRLSGGYTF
abundance: NA; j_gene: TRBJ2-5; d_gene: NA; v_gene: TRBV15; CDR3nt: TGTGCCACCAGCAGGGCGGGGGAAGGACAGTGGGAGACCCAGTACTTC; CDR3aa: CATSRAGEGQWETQYF
abundance: few; j_gene: TRBJ2-2; d_gene: TRBD1; v_gene: TRBV7-9; CDR3nt: TGTGCCAGCAGCTTAGCGGCGGCAGGGGGCGGCGGGGAGCTGTTTTTT; CDR3aa: CASSLAAAGGGGELFF
abundance: NA; j_gene: TRBJ1-2; d_gene: NA; v_gene: TRBV3-1/TRBV3-2; CDR3nt: TGTGCCAGCAGCGAGCCCCTCTATGGCTACACCTTC; CDR3aa: CASSEPLYGYTF
abundance: NA; j_gene: TRBJ2-1; d_gene: TRBD2; v_gene: TRBV27; CDR3nt: TGTGCCAGCACTTTAGGGACTAGCGGAAACAATGAGCAGTTCTTC; CDR3aa: CASTLGTSGNNEQFF
abundance: NA; j_gene: TRBJ2-1; d_gene: TRBD2; v_gene: TRBV5-1; CDR3nt: TGCGCCAGCAGGGCGGGGGGGACCTACAATGAGCAGTTCTTC; CDR3aa: CASRAGGTYNEQFF
abundance: NA; j_gene: TRBJ1-1; d_gene: NA; v_gene: TRBV7-3; CDR3nt: TGTGCCAGCAGCCCGGGGACTTCTGAAGCTTTCTTT; CDR3aa: CASSPGTSEAFF
abundance: NA; j_gene: TRBJ2-1; d_gene: NA; v_gene: TRBV4-3; CDR3nt: TGCGCCAGCAGCCAAGATCCCCTAGGTTACAATGAGCAGTTCTTC; CDR3aa: CASSQDPLGYNEQFF
abundance: NA; j_gene: TRBJ1-5; d_gene: NA; v_gene: TRBV18; CDR3nt: TGTGCCAGCTCACCGGGCCGTTCGTGGCCCCAGCATTTT; CDR3aa: CASSPGRSWPQHF
abundance: few; j_gene: TRBJ1-2; d_gene: NA; v_gene: TRBV28; CDR3nt: TGTGCCAGCAAACCCACCGGAGTTTACTATGGCTACACCTTC; CDR3aa: CASKPTGVYYGYTF
abundance: NA; j_gene: TRBJ2-6; d_gene: NA; v_gene: TRBV6-5; CDR3nt: TGTGCCAGCAGTTACTCAGGGGCAGGGGCCAACGTCCTGACTTTC; CDR3aa: CASSYSGAGANVLTF
abundance: NA; j_gene: TRBJ2-7; d_gene: TRBD1; v_gene: TRBV5-6; CDR3nt: TGTGCCAGCAGCTTGATTTCGGCAGGGGGCACCTACGAGCAGTACTTC; CDR3aa: CASSLISAGGTYEQYF
abundance: NA; j_gene: TRBJ1-3; d_gene: TRBD1; v_gene: TRBV27; CDR3nt: TGTGCCAGCAGTTTTTCGGGACAGGGGAGAAACACCATATATTTT; CDR3aa: CASSFSGQGRNTIYF
abundance: NA; j_gene: TRBJ2-5; d_gene: TRBD2; v_gene: TRBV2; CDR3nt: TGTGCCAGCAGTAGTAAACGACTAGCGGGAGCAGAGACCCAGTACTTC; CDR3aa: CASSSKRLAGAETQYF
abundance: NA; j_gene: TRBJ1-1; d_gene: NA; v_gene: TRBV6-5; CDR3nt: TGTGCCAGCCGCTCGACGGGCACTGAAGCTTTCTTT; CDR3aa: CASRSTGTEAFF
abundance: NA; j_gene: TRBJ1-2; d_gene: NA; v_gene: TRBV5-1; CDR3nt: TGCGCCAGCAGCTTGGGGGACACCTATAACTATGGCTACACCTTC; CDR3aa: CASSLGDTYNYGYTF